The 27 T cell receptor beta chains below were found in one sample sequenced in a study of neurological immune-mediated disorders. MiXCR, applied by TCRdb to the 5' RACE reads, yields one record per CDR3 protein. Of tens of thousands of distinct CDR3 sequences listed, roughly 14% are singletons. Sequenced material: PBMCs. Receptors originate from a woman aged 45-59 years in good health.

This rearrangement joins TRBV18 to TRBJ1-1; the D is unclear. V was clipped by 3 bases and J by 5 bases, with 19 bases between them. The CDR3 runs 16 residues. Germline CDR1 is KGHSH and CDR2 is LQKENI. The DNA for the CDR3 is TGTGCCAGCTCACCCAATACTTTTTGGGGTACAACTGAAGCTTTCTTT. Residues: CASSPNTFWGTTEAFF.

In this sample, this clonotype turned up many times. The chain uses TRBV27 and TRBJ2-3; D is unclear. Germline CDR1 MNHEY, CDR2 SMNVEV (reference sequence). The CDR3 covers 12 residues. The V end was cut by 5 bases, the J end by 5 bases, with 8 bases between. The CDR3 bases are TGTGCCAGCAGTCCCCTAGGAGATACGCAGTATTTT. This sequence encodes CASSPLGDTQYF.

This clonotype appeared many times. J is TRBJ1-3 and V is TRBV24-1; D is uncertain. CDR1 is KGHDR, CDR2 SFDVKD, per germline. Trimming left V 7 bases short and J 4 bases short, with 4 bases between. The CDR3 is 11 residues long. This CDR3 reads CATSAGNTIYF. DNA for the CDR3: TGTGCCACCAGCGCCGGAAACACCATATATTTT.

Many counts were recorded for this clonotype. V gene TRBV2 combines with J gene TRBJ2-5; D possibly corresponds to TRBD2 (6 bases). CDR1 and CDR2 from the germline V gene are SNHLY and FYNNEI. Trimming cost V 2 bases and J 3 bases, with 10 bases left between them. This CDR3 contains 14 residues. The CDR3 here is CASSEILAEETQYF. The CDR3 coding sequence is TGTGCCAGCAGTGAAATATTAGCGGAAGAGACCCAGTACTTC.

This clonotype has at least ten counts. The chain couples TRBV24-1 to TRBJ2-1; 12 bases are a match to TRBD2. This CDR3 has 16 amino acids. V lost 2 bases and J lost 7; bases outside the gene matches: 5. Germline assignment: CDR1 KGHDR and CDR2 SFDVKD. CDR3 DNA sequence: TGTGCCACCAGTGATTCGACTAGCGGGGGCCTTAATGAGCAGTTCTTC. Translating gives CATSDSTSGGLNEQFF.

The sample holds one count of this clonotype. One end of the junction does not line up with germline, which may come from a read error. This chain joins TRBV29-1 and TRBJ1-5, with a tentative D call TRBD1 (6 bases). The CDR3 contains 13 residues. Germline V lookup: CDR1 SQVTM, CDR2 ANQGSEA. CDR3 in amino acids: CSVVVRGNHPQHF. CDR3 nucleotides: TGCAGCGTCGTGGTCAGGGGCAATCACCCCCAGCATTTT.

Of note for this clonotype: Since a much larger clone is just one base distant, this may be a read error. The rearrangement links TRBV12-3 or TRBV12-4 to TRBJ1-1, with 10 bases aligning to TRBD1. Trimming removed 5 bases from V and 6 bases from J; junction bases left unmatched: 9. The CDR3 totals 15 residues. The CDR3 protein is CASSPRDRGFAEAFF. The DNA for the CDR3 is TGTGCCAGCAGTCCCCGGGACAGGGGTTTCGCTGAAGCTTTCTTT.

This clonotype was seen at least ten times. The CDR3 bases are TGTGCCAGCAGTCGTAGCGGAACACGCTCCTACGAGCAGTACTTC. It yields the protein CASSRSGTRSYEQYF. The gene calls are TRBV5-5 and TRBJ2-7, with D perhaps matching TRBD2 (6 bases). V shed 5 bases and J shed 0 bases, with 15 bases lying between them. The CDR3 is 15 amino acids. The V gene's germline CDR1 is SGHKS and CDR2 YYEKEE (reference sequence). Filled out from reference TRBV5-5 and TRBJ2-7, the complete variable domain reads DAGVTQSPTHLIKTRGQQVTLRCSPISGHKSVSWYQQVLGQGPQFIFQYYEKEERGRGNFPDRFSARQFPNYSSELNVNALLLGDSALYLCASSRSGTRSYEQYFGPGTRLTVT.

This clonotype appeared many times. This chain uses TRBV5-8 with TRBJ1-1; D unclear. With 2 bases removed from V and 2 bases from J, the gap between germline ends came to 10 bases. The germline V gene has CDR1 SGHTS and CDR2 YDEGEE. This CDR3 has 14 amino acids. The CDR3 loop is CASSLRLINTEAFF. Here the CDR3 DNA reads TGTGCCAGCAGCTTAAGACTAATTAACACTGAAGCTTTCTTT. Filled out from reference TRBV5-8 and TRBJ1-1, the complete variable domain reads EAGVTQSPTHLIKTRGQQATLRCSPISGHTSVYWYQQALGLGLQFLLWYDEGEERNRGNFPPRFSGRQFPNYSSELNVNALELEDSALYLCASSLRLINTEAFFGQGTRLTVV.

Many counts were recorded for this clonotype. The genes are TRBV7-2 and TRBJ2-1; D possibly corresponds to TRBD2 (5 bases). Trimming stripped 1 base from V and 7 bases from J, with 17 bases between. Germline CDR1 is SGHTA and CDR2 is FQGNSA. CDR3 size: 16 residues. CDR3 sequence reads: CASSLVSFGVRNEQFF. For the CDR3, the DNA is TGTGCCAGCAGCTTAGTCAGTTTCGGGGTCAGAAATGAGCAGTTCTTC. The variable domain in full, with the rest retrieved from reference TRBV7-2 and TRBJ2-1, is GAGVSQSPSNKVTEKGKDVELRCDPISGHTALYWYRQSLGQGLEFLIYFQGNSAPDKSGLPSDRFSAERTGGSVSTLTIQRTQQEDSAVYLCASSLVSFGVRNEQFFGPGTRLTVL.

CDR3 DNA sequence: TGTGCCACCAGTGCCCCGCGGGACTCGACAAATGAGCAGTTCTTC. This sequence encodes CATSAPRDSTNEQFF. The chain has TRBV24-1 and TRBJ2-1; possible D gene TRBD2, 6 bases. The CDR3 consists of 15 residues. V gave up 5 bases and J gave up 7 bases, with 17 bases separating them. Germline CDR1 KGHDR, CDR2 SFDVKD.

This clonotype was recorded at least ten times. The CDR3 nucleotides read TGCAGCGTTGCAGGGGATAGCAATCAGCCCCAGCATTTT. As protein: CSVAGDSNQPQHF. The genes are TRBV29-1 and TRBJ1-5; the D gene is possibly TRBD1 (6 bases). CDR1 is SQVTM and CDR2 is ANQGSEA in the germline V gene. The length of the CDR3 is 13 residues. Trimming left V 4 bases short and J 0 bases short, with 7 bases between.

Many counts were recorded for this clonotype. The chain carries TRBV5-1 and TRBJ2-1; maybe TRBD2 (5 bases). The CDR3 contains 15 residues. V lost 2 bases, J lost 4 bases, and 13 bases lay in between. The germline V gene has CDR1 SGHRS and CDR2 YFSETQ. CDR3 amino acids: CASSFGRGRYNEQFF. As DNA, the CDR3 is TGCGCCAGCAGCTTCGGGCGCGGGCGTTACAATGAGCAGTTCTTC.

Note on this clonotype: Compared with germline, one end of the junction differs, possibly owing to a read error. The J gene is TRBJ1-1, the V gene TRBV28; D is unresolved. Germline CDR1 is MDHEN and CDR2 is SYDVKM. The CDR3 is made up of 11 amino acids. For the CDR3, the DNA is TGTGCCAGTAAGGACCCCGGCGGAGCTTTATTT. As protein: CASKDPGGALF.

The sample holds a few counts of this clonotype. This chain links TRBV18 with TRBJ2-1; no reliable D call. The V end was cut by 0 bases, the J end by 3 bases, with 9 bases between. Looked up from germline, CDR1 is KGHSH and CDR2 is LQKENI. This CDR3 has 15 residues. The CDR3 spells CASSPPDGLYNEQFF. DNA of the CDR3: TGTGCCAGCTCACCACCCGACGGCCTCTACAATGAGCAGTTCTTC.

This clonotype was recorded at least ten times. The gene calls are TRBV5-1 and TRBJ1-4; the D gene is possibly TRBD1 (6 bases). The V end was cut by 6 bases, the J end by 0 bases, with 12 bases between. CDR3 length: 15 residues. Germline CDR1 and CDR2: SGHRS and YFSETQ. CDR3 protein: CASTIQGATNEKLFF. The DNA for the CDR3 is TGCGCCAGCACGATACAGGGAGCAACTAATGAAAAACTGTTTTTT. The variable domain in full, with the rest retrieved from reference TRBV5-1 and TRBJ1-4, is KAGVTQTPRYLIKTRGQQVTLSCSPISGHRSVSWYQQTPGQGLQFLFEYFSETQRNKGNFPGRFSGRQFSNSRSEMNVSTLELGDSALYLCASTIQGATNEKLFFGSGTQLSVL.

In its sample, this clonotype was seen many times. The V gene is TRBV5-1, the J gene TRBJ2-1; tentative D call: TRBD2 (5 bases). This CDR3 comprises 14 residues. Germline CDR1 and CDR2: SGHRS and YFSETQ. Trimming took off 5 bases at V and 7 bases at J, with 16 bases between the two ends. The CDR3 coding sequence is TGCGCCAGCAGTAGGGAGCTCGGGTTTAATGAGCAGTTCTTC. It yields the protein CASSRELGFNEQFF.

Ten or more counts support this clonotype. V and J are TRBV6-1 and TRBJ2-5; 10 bases are a match to TRBD1. CDR3 length: 14 residues. Germline assignment: CDR1 MNHNS and CDR2 SASEGT. V dropped 7 bases and J dropped 5; count of bases not matched to a gene: 7. The CDR3 DNA sequence: TGTGCCAGCACCCGGGACAGGGGCTGGGAGACCCAGTACTTC. It encodes CASTRDRGWETQYF.

This chain joins TRBV5-1 and TRBJ2-4; D is perhaps TRBD2 (6 bases). Germline V lookup: CDR1 SGHRS, CDR2 YFSETQ. The germline V and J ends were trimmed by 4 bases and 3 bases, with 20 bases remaining between them. This CDR3 is built from 17 residues. CDR3 DNA: TGCGCCAGCAGCGTGGGACTTCTGGGCGAGGGCAAAAACATTCAGTACTTC. This gives the protein CASSVGLLGEGKNIQYF.

This clonotype was recorded at least ten times. CDR3 sequence reads: CSARGGTTRGYTF. The CDR3 bases are TGCAGTGCTCGCGGAGGGACCACTAGGGGCTACACCTTC. This chain connects TRBV20-1 to TRBJ1-2; TRBD1 might be the D (5 bases). V lost 5 bases to trimming and J lost 8 bases, with 18 bases between them. CDR1 and CDR2 (germline): DFQATT, SNEGSKA (reference sequence). The CDR3 is made up of 13 amino acids.

This chain joins TRBV6-5 and TRBJ2-7; D is perhaps TRBD2 (5 bases). The CDR3 runs to 15 residues. Germline V gene data show CDR1 as MNHEY and CDR2 as SVGAGI. Trimming took 0 bases from V and 7 from J, leaving 16 bases between them. The CDR3 protein is CASSYSWTPNDEQYF. The CDR3 nucleotides are TGTGCCAGCAGTTACTCGTGGACTCCAAACGATGAGCAGTACTTC.

In this sample, this clonotype turned up many times. V usage is TRBV28 and J usage is TRBJ2-3; unclear D gene. This CDR3 is 12 amino acids long. The V and J ends lost 2 bases and 6 bases respectively, with 6 bases between them. Germline values: CDR1 MDHEN, CDR2 SYDVKM. The CDR3: CASSLIRDTQYF. The DNA for the CDR3 is TGTGCCAGCAGTTTAATTCGCGATACGCAGTATTTT.

The sample holds many counts of this clonotype. The V gene is TRBV20-1, the J gene TRBJ2-5; 8 bases align to TRBD2. Looked up from germline, CDR1 is DFQATT and CDR2 is SNEGSKA (reference sequence). The V gene end was trimmed by 6 bases and the J gene end by 1 base; junction bases not matched to a gene: 4. The CDR3 consists of 13 residues. DNA for the CDR3: TGCAGTGCGGTAGCGGGGACCCAAGAGACCCAGTACTTC. This codes for CSAVAGTQETQYF.

This clonotype was detected ten times or more. The genes are TRBV9 and TRBJ2-5, with D possibly matching TRBD1 (5 bases). V lost 1 base and J lost 5, with 9 bases in between. CDR1 is SGDLS and CDR2 is YYNGEE in the germline V gene. The CDR3 is 13 residues long. The CDR3, as DNA: TGTGCCAGCAGCGTACAGGGTTCCGAGACCCAGTACTTC. Protein product: CASSVQGSETQYF.

This clonotype was counted many times. The V gene is TRBV20-1, the J gene TRBJ2-7; TRBD2 matches at 8 bases. This CDR3 comprises 13 residues. Germline lookup yields CDR1 DFQATT and CDR2 SNEGSKA (reference sequence). Trimming at V came to 3 bases and at J to 5 bases, leaving 6 bases not matched to a gene. CDR3 DNA sequence: TGCAGTGCTAGCGACCGGGGGGGCCACGAGCAGTACTTC. This translates into CSASDRGGHEQYF.

At least ten counts were recorded for this clonotype. The V call is TRBV29-1, the J call TRBJ2-7; D gene uncertain. Trimming cost V 6 bases and J 2 bases, with 8 bases left between them. This CDR3 is built from 11 residues. Germline V gene sequence: CDR1 SQVTM, CDR2 ANQGSEA. The CDR3 region is CSVMGTYEQYF. CDR3 sequence (DNA): TGCAGCGTCATGGGGACCTACGAGCAGTACTTC.

This clonotype has a count of ten or more. CDR3 region: CASSGTNRDLRGNTIYF. The CDR3 bases are TGTGCCAGCAGCGGAACTAACAGGGATTTAAGGGGAAACACCATATATTTT. The chain uses TRBV5-5 and TRBJ1-3, with D possibly matching TRBD1 (6 bases). Germline CDR1 SGHKS, CDR2 YYEKEE (reference sequence). This CDR3 contains 17 residues. V lost 4 bases, J lost 4 bases, and 21 bases lay in between.